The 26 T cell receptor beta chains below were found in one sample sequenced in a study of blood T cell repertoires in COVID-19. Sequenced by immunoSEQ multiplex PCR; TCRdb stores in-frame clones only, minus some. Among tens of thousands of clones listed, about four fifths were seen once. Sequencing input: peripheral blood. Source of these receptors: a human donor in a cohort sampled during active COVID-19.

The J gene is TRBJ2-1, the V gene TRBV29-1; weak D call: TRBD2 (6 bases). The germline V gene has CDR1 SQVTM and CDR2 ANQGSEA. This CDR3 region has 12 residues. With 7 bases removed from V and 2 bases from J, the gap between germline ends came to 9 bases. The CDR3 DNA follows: TGCAGCGGTGGAGGGCCCTACAATGAGCAGTTCTTC. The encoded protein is CSGGGPYNEQFF.

CDR3 in amino acids: CASSEGEGLSQHF. As DNA, the CDR3 is TGTGCCAGCAGTGAAGGGGAGGGACTAAGCCAGCATTTT. The rearrangement uses TRBV6-1 and TRBJ1-5, with D possibly matching TRBD1 (5 bases). V gave up 1 base and J gave up 12 bases, with 13 bases separating them. Germline loops: CDR1 MNHNS, CDR2 SASEGT. The CDR3 is made up of 13 amino acids.

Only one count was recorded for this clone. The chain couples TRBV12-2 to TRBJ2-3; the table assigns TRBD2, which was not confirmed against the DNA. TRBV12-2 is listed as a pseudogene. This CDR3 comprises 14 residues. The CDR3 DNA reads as TGTGCAAGTCGCTTACGCGGGGAAACAGATACGCAGTATTTT. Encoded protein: CASRLRGETDTQYF.

The CDR3 DNA is TGTGCCAGCAGCCAGGGACAGGGGATCGGCAACTATGGCTACACCTTC. It codes for CASSQGQGIGNYGYTF. The chain has TRBV28 and TRBJ1-2, with TRBD1 matching 10 bases. The V gene's germline CDR1 is MDHEN and CDR2 SYDVKM. Trimming cost V 6 bases and J 2 bases; bases outside gene matches: 9. The CDR3 runs to 16 residues.

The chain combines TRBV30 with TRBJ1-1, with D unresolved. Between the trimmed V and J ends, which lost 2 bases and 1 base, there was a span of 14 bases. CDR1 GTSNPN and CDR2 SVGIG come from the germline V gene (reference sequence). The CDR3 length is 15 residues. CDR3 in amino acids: CAWSFPLGRNTEAFF. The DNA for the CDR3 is TGTGCCTGGAGTTTTCCCCTTGGGAGGAACACTGAAGCTTTCTTT.

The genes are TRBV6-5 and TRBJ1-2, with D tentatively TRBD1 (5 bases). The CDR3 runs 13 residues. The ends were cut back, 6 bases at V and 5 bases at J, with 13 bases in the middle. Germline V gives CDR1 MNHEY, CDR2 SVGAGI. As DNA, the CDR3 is TGTGCCAGCAGCCCGACAGAAGGATATGGCTACACCTTC. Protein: CASSPTEGYGYTF.

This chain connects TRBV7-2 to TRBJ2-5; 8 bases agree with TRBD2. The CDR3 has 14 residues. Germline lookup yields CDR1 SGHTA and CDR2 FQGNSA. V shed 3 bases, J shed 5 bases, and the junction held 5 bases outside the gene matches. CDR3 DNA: TGTGCCAGCAGCTTGGCGGGGGGCCGGGAGACCCAGTACTTC. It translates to CASSLAGGRETQYF.

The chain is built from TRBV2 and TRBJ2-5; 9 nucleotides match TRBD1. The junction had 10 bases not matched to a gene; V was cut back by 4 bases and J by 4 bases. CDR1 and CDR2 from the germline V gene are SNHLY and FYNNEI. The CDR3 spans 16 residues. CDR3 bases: TGTGCCAGCAGTGTCGGGACAGGGTCGAGTGGAGAGACCCAGTACTTC. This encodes CASSVGTGSSGETQYF.

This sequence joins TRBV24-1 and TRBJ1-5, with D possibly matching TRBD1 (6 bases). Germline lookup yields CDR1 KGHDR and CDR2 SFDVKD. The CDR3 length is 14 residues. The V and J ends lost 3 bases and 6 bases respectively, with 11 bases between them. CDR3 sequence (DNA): TGTGCCACCAGTGATCGGACAGAACTTCAGCCCCAGCATTTT. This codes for CATSDRTELQPQHF.

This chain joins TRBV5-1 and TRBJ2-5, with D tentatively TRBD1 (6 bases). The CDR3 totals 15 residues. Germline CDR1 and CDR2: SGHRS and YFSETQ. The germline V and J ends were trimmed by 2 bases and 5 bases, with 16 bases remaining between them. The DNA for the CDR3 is TGCGCCAGCAGCTTTCAGGCCAGGGGTGGCGAGACCCAGTACTTC. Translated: CASSFQARGGETQYF.

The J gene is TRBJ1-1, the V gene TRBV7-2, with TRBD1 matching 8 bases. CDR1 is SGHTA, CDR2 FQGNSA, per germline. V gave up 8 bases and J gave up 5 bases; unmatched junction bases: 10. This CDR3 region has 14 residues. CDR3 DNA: TGTGCCAGCCAGGGGGCAAGCAGGTTGACTGAAGCTTTCTTT. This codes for CASQGASRLTEAFF.

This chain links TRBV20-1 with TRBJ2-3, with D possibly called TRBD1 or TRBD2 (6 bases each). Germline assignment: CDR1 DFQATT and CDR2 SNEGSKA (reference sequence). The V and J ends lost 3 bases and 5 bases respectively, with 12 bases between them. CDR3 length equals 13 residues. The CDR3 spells CSASGGGVDTQYF. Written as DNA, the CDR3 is TGCAGTGCTAGTGGAGGGGGAGTAGATACGCAGTATTTT.

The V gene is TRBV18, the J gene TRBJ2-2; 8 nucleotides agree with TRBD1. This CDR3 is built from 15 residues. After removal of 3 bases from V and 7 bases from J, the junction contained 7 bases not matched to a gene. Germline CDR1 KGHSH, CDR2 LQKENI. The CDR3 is CASSPRQGTVGELFF. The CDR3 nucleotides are TGTGCCAGCTCACCCAGACAGGGGACGGTCGGGGAGCTGTTTTTT.

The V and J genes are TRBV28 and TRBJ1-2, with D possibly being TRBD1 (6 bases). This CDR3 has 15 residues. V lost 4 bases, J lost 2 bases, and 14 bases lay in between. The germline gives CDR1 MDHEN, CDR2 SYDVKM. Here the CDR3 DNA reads TGTGCCAGCAGTTCCGGGGGGGGGCTGAACTATGGCTACACCTTC. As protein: CASSSGGGLNYGYTF.

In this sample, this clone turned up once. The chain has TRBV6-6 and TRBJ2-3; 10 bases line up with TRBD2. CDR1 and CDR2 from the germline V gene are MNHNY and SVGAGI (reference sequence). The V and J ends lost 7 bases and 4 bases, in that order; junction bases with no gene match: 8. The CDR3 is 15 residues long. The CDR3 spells CASNPSGGPPDTQYF. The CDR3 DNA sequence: TGTGCCAGCAACCCTAGCGGGGGACCTCCAGATACGCAGTATTTT.

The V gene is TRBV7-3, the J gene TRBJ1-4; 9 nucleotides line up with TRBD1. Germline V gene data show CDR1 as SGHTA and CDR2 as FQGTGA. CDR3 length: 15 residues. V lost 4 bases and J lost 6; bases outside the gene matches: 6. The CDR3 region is CASSSGTGKYEKLFF. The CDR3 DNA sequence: TGTGCCAGCAGCTCTGGGACAGGGAAATATGAAAAACTGTTTTTT.

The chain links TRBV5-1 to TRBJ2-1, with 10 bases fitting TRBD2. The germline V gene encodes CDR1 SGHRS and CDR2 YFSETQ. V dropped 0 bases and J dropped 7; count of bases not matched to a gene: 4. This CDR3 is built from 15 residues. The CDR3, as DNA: TGCGCCAGCAGCTTGGATGTAGCGGGGGGTAATGAGCAGTTCTTC. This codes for CASSLDVAGGNEQFF.

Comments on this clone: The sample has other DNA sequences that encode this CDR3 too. In DNA form, the CDR3 reads TGTGCCAGCAGTTTACGCTATGGCTACACCTTC. Its protein product is CASSLRYGYTF. The chain has TRBV28 and TRBJ1-2; D is unclear. V was cut by 2 bases and J by 4 bases, with 2 bases left in between. The CDR3 consists of 11 residues. CDR1 is MDHEN, CDR2 SYDVKM, per germline.

The CDR3 nucleotides are TGTGCCATCAGTGAGGGACAGGGGAGCTACGAGCAGTACTTC. Its translation is CAISEGQGSYEQYF. The chain combines TRBV10-3 with TRBJ2-7; 9 nucleotides match TRBD1. This CDR3 contains 14 residues. The ends lost 2 bases at V and 3 bases at J; junction bases unmatched: 2. The germline gives CDR1 ENHRY, CDR2 SYGVKD.

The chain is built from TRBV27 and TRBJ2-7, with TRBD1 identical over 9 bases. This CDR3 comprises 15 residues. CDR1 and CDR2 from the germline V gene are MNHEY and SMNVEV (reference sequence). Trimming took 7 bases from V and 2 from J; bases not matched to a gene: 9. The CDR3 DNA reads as TGTGCCAGCACCACACGACGGACAGGGGCCTACGAGCAGTACTTC. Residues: CASTTRRTGAYEQYF.

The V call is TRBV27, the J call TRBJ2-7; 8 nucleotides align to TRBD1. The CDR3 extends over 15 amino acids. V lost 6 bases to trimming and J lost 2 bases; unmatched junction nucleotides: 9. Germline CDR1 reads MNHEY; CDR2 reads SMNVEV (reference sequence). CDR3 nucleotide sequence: TGTGCCAGCAGAGAGACAGGGGCCGCGCCCTACGAGCAGTACTTC. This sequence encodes CASRETGAAPYEQYF.

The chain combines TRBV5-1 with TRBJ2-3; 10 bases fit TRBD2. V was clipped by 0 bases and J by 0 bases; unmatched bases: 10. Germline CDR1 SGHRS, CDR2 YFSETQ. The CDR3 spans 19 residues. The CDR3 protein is CASSLDPSGGALSTDTQYF. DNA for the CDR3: TGCGCCAGCAGCTTGGATCCTAGCGGGGGAGCGCTTAGCACAGATACGCAGTATTTT.

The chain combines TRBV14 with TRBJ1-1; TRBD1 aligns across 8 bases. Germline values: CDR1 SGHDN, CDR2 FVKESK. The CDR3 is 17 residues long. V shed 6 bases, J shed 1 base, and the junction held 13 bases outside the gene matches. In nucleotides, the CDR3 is TGTGCCAGCAGGCCTACGTTGGGACAGGAGAAGAACACTGAAGCTTTCTTT. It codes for CASRPTLGQEKNTEAFF.

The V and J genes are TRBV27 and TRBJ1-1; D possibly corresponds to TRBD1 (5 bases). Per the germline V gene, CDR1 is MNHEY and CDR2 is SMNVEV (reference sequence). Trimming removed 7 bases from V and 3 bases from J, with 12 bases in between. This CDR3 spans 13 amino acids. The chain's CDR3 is CASNMGQHTEAFF. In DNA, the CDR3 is TGTGCCAGCAATATGGGGCAGCACACTGAAGCTTTCTTT.

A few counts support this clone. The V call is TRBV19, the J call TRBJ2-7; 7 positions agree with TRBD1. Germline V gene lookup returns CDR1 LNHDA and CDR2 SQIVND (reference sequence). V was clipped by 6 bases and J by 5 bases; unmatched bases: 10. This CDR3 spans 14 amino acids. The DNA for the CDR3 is TGTGCCAGTAGCCCTGACAGGGCTTGGGACGAGCAGTACTTC. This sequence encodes CASSPDRAWDEQYF.

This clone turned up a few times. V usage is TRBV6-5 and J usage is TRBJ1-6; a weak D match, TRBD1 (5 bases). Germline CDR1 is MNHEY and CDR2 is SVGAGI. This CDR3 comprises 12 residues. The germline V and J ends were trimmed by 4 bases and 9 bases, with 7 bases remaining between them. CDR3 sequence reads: CASSSGISPLHF. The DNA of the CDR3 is TGTGCCAGCAGTTCAGGGATTTCACCCCTCCACTTT.